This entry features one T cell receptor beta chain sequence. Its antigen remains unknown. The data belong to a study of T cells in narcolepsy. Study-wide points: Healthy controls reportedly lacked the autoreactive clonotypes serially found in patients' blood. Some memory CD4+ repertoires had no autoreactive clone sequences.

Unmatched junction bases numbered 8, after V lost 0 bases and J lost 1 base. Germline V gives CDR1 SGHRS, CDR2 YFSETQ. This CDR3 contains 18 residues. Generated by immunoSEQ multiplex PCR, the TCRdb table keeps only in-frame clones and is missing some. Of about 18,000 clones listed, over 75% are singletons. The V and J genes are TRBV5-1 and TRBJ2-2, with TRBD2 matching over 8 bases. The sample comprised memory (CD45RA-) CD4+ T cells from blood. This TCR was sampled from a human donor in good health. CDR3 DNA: TGCGCCAGCAGCTTGGTTGGCAGGCTAGCGGGGAACACCGGGGAGCTGTTTTTT. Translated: CASSLVGRLAGNTGELFF.